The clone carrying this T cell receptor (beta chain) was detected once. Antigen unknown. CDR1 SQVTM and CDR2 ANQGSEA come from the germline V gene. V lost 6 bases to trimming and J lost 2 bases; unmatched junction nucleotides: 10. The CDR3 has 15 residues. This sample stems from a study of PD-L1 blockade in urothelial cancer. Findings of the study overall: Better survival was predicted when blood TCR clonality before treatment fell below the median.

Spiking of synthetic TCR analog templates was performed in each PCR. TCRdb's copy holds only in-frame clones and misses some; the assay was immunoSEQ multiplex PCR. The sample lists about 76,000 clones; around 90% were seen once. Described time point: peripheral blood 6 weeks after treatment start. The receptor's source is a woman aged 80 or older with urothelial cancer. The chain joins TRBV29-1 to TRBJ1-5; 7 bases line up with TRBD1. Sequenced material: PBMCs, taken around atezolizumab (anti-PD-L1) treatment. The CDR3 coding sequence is TGCAGCGTAACACAGGGGATCGGTGGCAATCAGCCCCAGCATTTT. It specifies CSVTQGIGGNQPQHF.